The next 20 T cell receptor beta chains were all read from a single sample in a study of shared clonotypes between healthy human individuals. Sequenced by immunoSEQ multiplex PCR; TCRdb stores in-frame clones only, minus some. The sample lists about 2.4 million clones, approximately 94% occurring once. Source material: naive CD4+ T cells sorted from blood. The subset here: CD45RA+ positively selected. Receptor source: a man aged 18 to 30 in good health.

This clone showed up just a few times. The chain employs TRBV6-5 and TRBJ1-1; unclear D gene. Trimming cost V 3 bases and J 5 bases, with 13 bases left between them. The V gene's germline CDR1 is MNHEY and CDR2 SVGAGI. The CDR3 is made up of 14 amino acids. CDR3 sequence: CASSYKRKGTEAFF. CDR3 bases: TGTGCCAGCAGTTATAAGCGTAAAGGGACTGAAGCTTTCTTT.

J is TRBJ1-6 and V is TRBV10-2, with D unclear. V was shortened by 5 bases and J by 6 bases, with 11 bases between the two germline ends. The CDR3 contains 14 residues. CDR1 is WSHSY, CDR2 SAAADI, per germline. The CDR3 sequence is CASSRDTFNSPLHF. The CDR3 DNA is TGCGCCAGCAGTAGAGATACATTTAATTCACCCCTCCACTTT.

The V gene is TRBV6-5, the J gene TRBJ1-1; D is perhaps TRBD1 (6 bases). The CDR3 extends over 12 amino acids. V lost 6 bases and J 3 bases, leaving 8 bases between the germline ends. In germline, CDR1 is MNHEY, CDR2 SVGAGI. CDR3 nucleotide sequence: TGTGCCAGCAGGGACAGACACACTGAAGCTTTCTTT. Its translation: CASRDRHTEAFF.

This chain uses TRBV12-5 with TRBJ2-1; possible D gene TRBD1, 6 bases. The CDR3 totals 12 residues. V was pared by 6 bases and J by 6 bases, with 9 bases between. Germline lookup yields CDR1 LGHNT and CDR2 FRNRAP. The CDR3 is CASGRGGNEQFF. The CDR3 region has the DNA TGTGCTAGTGGCAGGGGCGGCAATGAGCAGTTCTTC.

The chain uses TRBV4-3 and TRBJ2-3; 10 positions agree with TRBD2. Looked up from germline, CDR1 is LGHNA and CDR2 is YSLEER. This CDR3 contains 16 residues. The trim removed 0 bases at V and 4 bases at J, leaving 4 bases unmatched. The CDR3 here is CASSQDQGTSADTQYF. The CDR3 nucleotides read TGCGCCAGCAGCCAAGATCAAGGGACTAGCGCAGATACGCAGTATTTT.

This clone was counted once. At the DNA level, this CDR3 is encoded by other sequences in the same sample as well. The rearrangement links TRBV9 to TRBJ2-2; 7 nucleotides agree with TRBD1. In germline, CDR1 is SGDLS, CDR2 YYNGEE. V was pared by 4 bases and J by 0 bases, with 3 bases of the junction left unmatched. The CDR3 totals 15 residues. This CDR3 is CASSPGTANTGELFF. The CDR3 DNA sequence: TGTGCCAGCAGCCCGGGGACAGCGAACACCGGGGAGCTGTTTTTT. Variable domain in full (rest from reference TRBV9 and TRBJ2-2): DSGVTQTPKHLITATGQRVTLRCSPRSGDLSVYWYQQSLDQGLQFLIQYYNGEERAKGNILERFSAQQFPDLHSELNLSSLELGDSALYFCASSPGTANTGELFFGEGSRLTVL.

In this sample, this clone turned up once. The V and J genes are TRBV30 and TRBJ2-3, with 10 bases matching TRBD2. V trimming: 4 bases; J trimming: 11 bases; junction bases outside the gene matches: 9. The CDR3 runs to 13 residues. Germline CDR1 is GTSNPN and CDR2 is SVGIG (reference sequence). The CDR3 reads CAWTSGLAGEQYF. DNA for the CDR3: TGTGCCTGGACCTCAGGGCTAGCGGGGGAGCAGTATTTT.

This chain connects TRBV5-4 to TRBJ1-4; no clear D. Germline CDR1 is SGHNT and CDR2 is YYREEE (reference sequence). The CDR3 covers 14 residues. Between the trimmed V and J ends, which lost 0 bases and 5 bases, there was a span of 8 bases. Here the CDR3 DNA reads TGTGCCAGCAGCTTGGGTAACCCGAATGAAAAACTGTTTTTT. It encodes CASSLGNPNEKLFF.

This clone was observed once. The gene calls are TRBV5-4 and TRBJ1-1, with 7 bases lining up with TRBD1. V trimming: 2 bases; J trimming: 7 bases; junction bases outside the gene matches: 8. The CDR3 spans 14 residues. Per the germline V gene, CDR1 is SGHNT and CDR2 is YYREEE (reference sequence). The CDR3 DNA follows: TGTGCCAGCAGCTTAGGGGGCTTTAAGATTGAAGCTTTCTTT. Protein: CASSLGGFKIEAFF.

The CDR3 spells CASSQGTQWVGTNEKLFF. The CDR3 DNA reads as TGCGCCAGCAGCCAAGGGACCCAATGGGTGGGCACTAATGAAAAACTGTTTTTT. The chain joins TRBV4-1 to TRBJ1-4; D unclear. CDR1 and CDR2 (germline): MGHRA, YSYEKL. This CDR3 contains 18 residues. Trimming took 1 base from V and 2 from J, leaving 17 bases between them.

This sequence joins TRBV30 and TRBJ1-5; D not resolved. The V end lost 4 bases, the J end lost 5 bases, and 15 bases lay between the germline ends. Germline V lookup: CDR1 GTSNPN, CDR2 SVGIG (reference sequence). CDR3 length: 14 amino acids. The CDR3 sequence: CAWTLQPYDQPQHF. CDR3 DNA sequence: TGTGCCTGGACACTCCAACCATACGATCAGCCCCAGCATTTT.

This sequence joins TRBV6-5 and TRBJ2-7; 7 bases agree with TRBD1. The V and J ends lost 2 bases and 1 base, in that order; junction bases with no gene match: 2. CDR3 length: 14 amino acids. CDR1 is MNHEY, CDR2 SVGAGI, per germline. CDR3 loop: CASSYDRASYEQYF. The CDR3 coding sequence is TGTGCCAGCAGTTACGACAGGGCATCCTACGAGCAGTACTTC.

The CDR3 DNA follows: TGTGCCAGCTCCTTCCTTCGGGTTAGCTCCTACGAGCAGTACTTC. Translation gives CASSFLRVSSYEQYF. The chain is built from TRBV28 and TRBJ2-7, with D uncertain. CDR1 and CDR2 (germline): MDHEN, SYDVKM. Trimming cost V 8 bases and J 0 bases, with 17 bases left between them. This CDR3 has 15 amino acids.

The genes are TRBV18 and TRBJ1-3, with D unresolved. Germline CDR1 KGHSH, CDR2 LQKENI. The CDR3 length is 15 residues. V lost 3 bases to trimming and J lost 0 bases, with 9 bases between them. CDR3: CASSPGISSGNTIYF. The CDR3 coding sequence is TGTGCCAGCTCACCGGGGATTAGCTCTGGAAACACCATATATTTT.

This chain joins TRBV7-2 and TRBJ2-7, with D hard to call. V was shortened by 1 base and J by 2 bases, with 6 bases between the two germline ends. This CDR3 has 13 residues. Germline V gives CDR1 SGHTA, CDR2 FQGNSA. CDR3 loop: CASSLDSAYEQYF. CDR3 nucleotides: TGTGCCAGCAGCTTAGACAGCGCCTACGAGCAGTACTTC.

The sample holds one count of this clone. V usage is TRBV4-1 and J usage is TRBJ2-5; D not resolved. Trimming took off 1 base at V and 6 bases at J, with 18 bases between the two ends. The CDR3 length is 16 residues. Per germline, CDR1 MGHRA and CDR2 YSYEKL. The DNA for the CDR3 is TGCGCCAGCAGCCAAGGGGCCGCGTATAGTTTAAAGACCCAGTACTTC. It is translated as CASSQGAAYSLKTQYF.

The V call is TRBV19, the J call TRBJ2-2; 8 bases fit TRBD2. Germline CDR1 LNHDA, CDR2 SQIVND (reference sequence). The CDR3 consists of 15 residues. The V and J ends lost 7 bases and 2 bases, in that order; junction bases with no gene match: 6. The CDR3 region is CASTWRGANTGELFF. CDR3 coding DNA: TGTGCCAGTACTTGGCGGGGGGCTAACACCGGGGAGCTGTTTTTT.

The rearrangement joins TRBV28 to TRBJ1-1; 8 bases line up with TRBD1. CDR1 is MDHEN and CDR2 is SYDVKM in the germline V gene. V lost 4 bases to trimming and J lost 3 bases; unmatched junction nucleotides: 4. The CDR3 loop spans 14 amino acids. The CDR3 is CASSSLDRDTEAFF. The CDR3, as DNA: TGTGCCAGCAGTTCGCTGGACAGGGACACTGAAGCTTTCTTT.

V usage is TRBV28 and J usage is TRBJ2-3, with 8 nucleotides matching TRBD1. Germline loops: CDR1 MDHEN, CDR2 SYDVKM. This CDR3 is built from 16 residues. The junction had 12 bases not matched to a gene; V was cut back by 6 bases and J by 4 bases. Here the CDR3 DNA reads TGTGCCAGCAGCCTGCTCCGGCAGGGGGCTCCAGATACGCAGTATTTT. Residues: CASSLLRQGAPDTQYF.

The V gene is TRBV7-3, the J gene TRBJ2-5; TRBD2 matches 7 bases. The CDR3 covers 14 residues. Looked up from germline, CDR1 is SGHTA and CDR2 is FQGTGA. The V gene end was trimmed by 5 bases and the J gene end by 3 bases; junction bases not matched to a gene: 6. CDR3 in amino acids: CASSPAGVEETQYF. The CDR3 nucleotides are TGTGCCAGCAGCCCCGCGGGGGTAGAAGAGACCCAGTACTTC.